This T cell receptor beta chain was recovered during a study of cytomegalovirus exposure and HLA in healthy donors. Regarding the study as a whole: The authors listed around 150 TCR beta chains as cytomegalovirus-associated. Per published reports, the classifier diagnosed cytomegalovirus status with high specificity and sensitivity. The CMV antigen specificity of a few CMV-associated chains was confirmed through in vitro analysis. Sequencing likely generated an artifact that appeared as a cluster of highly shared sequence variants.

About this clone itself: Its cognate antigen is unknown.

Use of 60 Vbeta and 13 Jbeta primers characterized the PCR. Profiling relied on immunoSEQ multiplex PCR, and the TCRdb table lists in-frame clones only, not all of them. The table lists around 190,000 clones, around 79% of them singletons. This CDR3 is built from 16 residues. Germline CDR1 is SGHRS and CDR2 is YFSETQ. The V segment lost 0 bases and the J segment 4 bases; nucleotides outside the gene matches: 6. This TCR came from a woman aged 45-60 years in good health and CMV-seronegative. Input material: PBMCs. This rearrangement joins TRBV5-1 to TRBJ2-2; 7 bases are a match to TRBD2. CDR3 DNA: TGCGCCAGCAGCTTGGGGCAACGCGGGGGCACCGGGGAGCTGTTTTTT. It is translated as CASSLGQRGGTGELFF.